What follows are 15 T cell receptor beta chains derived from one specimen sequenced in a study of response to subunit inactivated influenza vaccine. Via MiXCR, TCRdb re-called the RT-PCR reads, giving one row per CDR3 protein. The table records a few hundred thousand distinct CDR3 sequences, approximately 11% of them present only once. The sample also formed part of further work on T cells expressing NK-cell markers. That paper states: UMIs accompanied the 5'RACE template switching by which TCR beta cDNA was made.

The sequencing here drew on PBMCs from blood, taken on the day of vaccination. Receptor source: a man aged 50 to 60 who received an inactivated influenza vaccine.

This clonotype was seen a few times. The rearrangement joins TRBV27 to TRBJ1-6; D unclear. Looked up from germline, CDR1 is MNHEY and CDR2 is SMNVEV (reference sequence). Trimming removed 5 bases from V and 7 bases from J, with 9 bases in between. The CDR3 covers 13 residues. CDR3 protein: CASSASRNSPLHF. The DNA for the CDR3 is TGTGCCAGCAGTGCTTCACGGAATTCACCCCTCCACTTT.

This clonotype appeared many times. This chain's CDR3 is CATSLRGGAEAFF. CDR3 sequence (DNA): TGTGCCACCTCCTTACGGGGGGGGGCGGAAGCTTTCTTT. The chain is built from TRBV6-6 and TRBJ1-1, with D possibly TRBD1 on 6 matching bases. Germline V gene data show CDR1 as MNHNY and CDR2 as SVGAGI (reference sequence). CDR3 length: 13 amino acids. Trimming took off 10 bases at V and 8 bases at J, with 20 bases between the two ends.

The chain recombines TRBV5-1 with TRBJ2-3, with D possibly called TRBD1 or TRBD2 (6 bases each). Germline V gives CDR1 SGHRS, CDR2 YFSETQ. CDR3 length: 16 residues. V was shortened by 0 bases and J by 2 bases, with 13 bases between the two germline ends. The CDR3 loop reads CASSLEPGAHTDTQYF. The CDR3 nucleotides are TGCGCCAGCAGCTTGGAGCCGGGGGCACACACAGATACGCAGTATTTT.

This clonotype was observed a handful of times. V gene TRBV6-1 combines with J gene TRBJ1-1; D is unresolved. The CDR3 contains 13 residues. CDR1 is MNHNS, CDR2 SASEGT, per germline. The V gene lost 5 bases and the J gene lost 1 base, with 8 bases spanning the gap. The CDR3 is CASSTPGNTEAFF. CDR3 bases: TGTGCCAGCAGTACCCCAGGGAACACTGAAGCTTTCTTT.

V and J are TRBV20-1 and TRBJ2-1; TRBD2 matches at 7 bases. V shed 3 bases and J 0 bases; nucleotides not matched to a gene: 8. CDR3 length: 16 residues. From germline, CDR1 is DFQATT and CDR2 SNEGSKA (reference sequence). The CDR3 reads CSASPQGGSSYNEQFF. CDR3 in DNA: TGCAGTGCTAGCCCCCAGGGCGGGAGCTCCTACAATGAGCAGTTCTTC.

This clonotype turned up a few times. The V gene is TRBV7-9, the J gene TRBJ1-1; D unclear. The ends were cut back, 5 bases at V and 4 bases at J, with 17 bases in the middle. The V gene's germline CDR1 is SEHNR and CDR2 FQNEAQ (reference sequence). The CDR3 runs to 15 residues. The CDR3 protein is CASSPFPEVSTEAFF. CDR3 coding DNA: TGTGCCAGCAGCCCTTTCCCGGAGGTGAGCACTGAAGCTTTCTTT.

This clonotype was recorded a few times. The chain is built from TRBV9 and TRBJ2-6, with 7 nucleotides matching TRBD1. Germline-derived CDR1 and CDR2 are SGDLS and YYNGEE. Germline trimming cut 0 bases from V and 0 bases from J; bases unmatched to any gene: 3. There are 17 residues in the CDR3. The CDR3 loop reads CASSVGTGHSGANVLTF. DNA of the CDR3: TGTGCCAGCAGCGTAGGGACAGGTCACTCTGGGGCCAACGTCCTGACTTTC.

In this sample, this clonotype turned up once. Its ends do not fully match the called genes, so a read error is possible. V gene TRBV5-1 combines with J gene TRBJ2-3, with unresolved D. The CDR3 sequence is 13 residues long. Germline V gene sequence: CDR1 SGHRS, CDR2 YFSETQ. CDR3 loop: CASSLVSRDTQYF. DNA of the CDR3: TGCGCCAGCAGCTTGGTTAGCAGAGATACGCAGTATTTT.

The genes are TRBV28 and TRBJ1-2; 9 bases are a match to TRBD1. V lost 2 bases and J lost 8; bases outside the gene matches: 6. The length of the CDR3 is 14 residues. Germline values: CDR1 MDHEN, CDR2 SYDVKM. CDR3 protein: CASSLTGQGLGYTF. Here the CDR3 DNA reads TGTGCCAGCAGTTTAACCGGACAGGGGTTGGGCTACACCTTC.

This clonotype was seen only a few times. The chain joins TRBV7-9 to TRBJ2-4, with D uncertain. Trimming removed 6 bases at V and 0 bases at J, with 9 bases between. This CDR3 has 14 residues. CDR1 and CDR2 from the germline V gene are SEHNR and FQNEAQ (reference sequence). The CDR3 protein is CASSFDLAKNIQYF. The CDR3, as DNA: TGTGCCAGCAGTTTTGACTTAGCCAAAAACATTCAGTACTTC.

A few counts support this clonotype. The chain combines TRBV7-2 with TRBJ1-5; possibly TRBD1 for D (6 bases). Trimming took 2 bases from V and 10 from J, leaving 12 bases between them. This CDR3 spans 13 amino acids. Germline V gives CDR1 SGHTA, CDR2 FQGNSA. CDR3 DNA sequence: TGTGCCAGCAGCTTAACAACAGGGTCCCCCCAGCATTTT. Amino acids: CASSLTTGSPQHF.

The table lists this clonotype with many counts. The J gene is TRBJ2-1, the V gene TRBV12-3 or TRBV12-4; 12 bases align to TRBD2. The CDR3 runs 15 residues. V was pared by 5 bases and J by 7 bases, with 6 bases of the junction left unmatched. CDR3 amino acids: CASSLWTSGDNEQFF. The CDR3 DNA reads TGTGCCAGCAGTCTTTGGACTAGCGGGGATAATGAGCAGTTCTTC.

In its sample, this clonotype was seen many times. The V gene is TRBV4-3, the J gene TRBJ2-7; 8 nucleotides align to TRBD1. From germline, CDR1 is LGHNA and CDR2 YSLEER. Trimming removed 0 bases from V and 2 bases from J; junction bases left unmatched: 9. The CDR3 consists of 17 residues. In nucleotides, the CDR3 is TGCGCCAGCAGCCAAGAGAGGTTCGGGACAGGCACCTACGAGCAGTACTTC. Protein: CASSQERFGTGTYEQYF.

The chain employs TRBV24-1 and TRBJ2-3; possible D gene TRBD2, 5 bases. This CDR3 is 14 amino acids long. Trimming shortened V by 7 bases and J by 7 bases, and 17 bases separated the two germline ends. The germline V gene encodes CDR1 KGHDR and CDR2 SFDVKD. The CDR3 DNA is TGTGCCACCAGCCCCCCGCGGTCCGGGAATACGCAGTATTTT. Translated, it gives CATSPPRSGNTQYF.

The chain employs TRBV12-3 or TRBV12-4 and TRBJ2-1, with D tentatively TRBD2 (6 bases). The CDR3 is 15 amino acids. Trimming removed 0 bases at V and 7 bases at J, with 13 bases between. Here the CDR3 DNA reads TGTGCCAGCAGTTTAGCGGAGCGGGTGTGGAATGAGCAGTTCTTC. This encodes CASSLAERVWNEQFF.